Below are 3 T cell receptor beta chains sequenced from a single sample in a study of control samples from healthy donors and cancer patients. The assay was immunoSEQ multiplex PCR, and TCRdb's table has in-frame clones only and misses some. The table lists 130,000 or so clones, around 94% of them singletons, with 14% in the top ten. The sequenced material came from PBMCs. These receptors were obtained from a man aged 55 to 70 with colorectal cancer.

This rearrangement joins TRBV19 to TRBJ2-7; D might be TRBD1 or TRBD2, each matching 5 bases. CDR1 is LNHDA, CDR2 SQIVND, per germline (reference sequence). The CDR3 sequence is 13 residues long. V shed 6 bases and J shed 3 bases, with 12 bases lying between them. The chain's CDR3 is CASSTSRGYEQYF. DNA of the CDR3: TGTGCCAGTAGCACGTCGAGGGGCTACGAGCAGTACTTC.

CDR3 coding DNA: TGTGCCAGCAGCGTAGAGGACTATGGCTACACCTTC. Translating it yields CASSVEDYGYTF. The chain couples TRBV9 to TRBJ1-2; D remains ambiguous. The CDR3 runs 12 residues. Germline V lookup: CDR1 SGDLS, CDR2 YYNGEE. The V end lost 0 bases, the J end lost 3 bases, and 3 bases lay between the germline ends.

This clone was seen just once. The rearrangement uses TRBV2 and TRBJ1-5; D possibly corresponds to TRBD1 (6 bases). The V gene's germline CDR1 is SNHLY and CDR2 FYNNEI. V was trimmed by 5 bases and J by 0 bases, leaving 11 bases between them. The length of the CDR3 is 15 residues. CDR3 residues: CASSPGQNSNQPQHF. CDR3 nucleotides: TGTGCCAGCAGTCCCGGACAGAATAGCAATCAGCCCCAGCATTTT.